The 8 T cell receptor beta chains presented below share a single source sample, sequenced in a study of blood T cell repertoires in COVID-19. The assay was immunoSEQ multiplex PCR, and TCRdb's table has in-frame clones only and misses some. This sample has about 370,000 clones, with around 90% found just once. Sequencing was done on a sample of peripheral blood. Every receptor here comes from a woman aged 30 to 39 with COVID-19, enrolled during active disease.

The chain combines TRBV6-1 with TRBJ1-5, with TRBD1 as a possible D gene (5 bases). This CDR3 is 16 amino acids long. Trimming left V 4 bases short and J 6 bases short, with 19 bases between. Germline V gives CDR1 MNHNS, CDR2 SASEGT. This CDR3 is CASSALTGYLSQPQHF. CDR3 bases: TGTGCCAGCAGTGCACTTACAGGATACCTAAGTCAGCCCCAGCATTTT.

The rearrangement uses TRBV19 and TRBJ2-7, with TRBD2 as a possible D gene (6 bases). Germline CDR1 LNHDA, CDR2 SQIVND (reference sequence). Trimming left V 3 bases short and J 4 bases short, with 16 bases between. The CDR3 covers 15 residues. The CDR3 region has the DNA TGTGCCAGTAGTATCGATGGGACTGGGCAATACGAGCAGTACGTC. Residues: CASSIDGTGQYEQYV.

The J gene is TRBJ2-1, the V gene TRBV4-1, with a weak D call TRBD2 (6 bases). Trimming removed 2 bases at V and 0 bases at J, with 11 bases between. Germline CDR1 MGHRA, CDR2 YSYEKL. This CDR3 spans 16 amino acids. DNA for the CDR3: TGCGCCAGCAGCCAAAGACAGACTAGCTCCTACAATGAGCAGTTCTTC. This codes for CASSQRQTSSYNEQFF.

The chain couples TRBV5-1 to TRBJ1-2, with 7 bases that match TRBD1. From germline, CDR1 is SGHRS and CDR2 YFSETQ. V lost 3 bases to trimming and J lost 4 bases; unmatched junction nucleotides: 9. This CDR3 has 15 residues. The CDR3 DNA follows: TGCGCCAGCAGCTCCGGGACAGAAGGGAGCTATGGCTACACCTTC. Protein: CASSSGTEGSYGYTF.

V gene TRBV30 combines with J gene TRBJ2-1, with 7 bases fitting TRBD2. V was pared by 2 bases and J by 8 bases, with 9 bases of the junction left unmatched. The CDR3 length is 14 residues. Germline V gives CDR1 GTSNPN, CDR2 SVGIG (reference sequence). The CDR3 loop is CAWSSGTIRDEQFF. CDR3 sequence (DNA): TGTGCCTGGAGTTCCGGGACTATACGGGATGAGCAGTTCTTC.

The V call is TRBV13, the J call TRBJ2-2; 11 nucleotides line up with TRBD1. The germline V gene has CDR1 PRHDT and CDR2 FYEKMQ (reference sequence). The CDR3 runs 15 residues. V lost 5 bases to trimming and J lost 6 bases; unmatched junction nucleotides: 5. Here the CDR3 reads CASSPAGQGAGELFF. The CDR3 DNA reads TGTGCCAGCAGCCCAGCGGGACAGGGGGCCGGGGAGCTGTTTTTT. The whole variable domain, filled in from reference TRBV13 and TRBJ2-2, reads AAGVIQSPRHLIKEKRETATLKCYPIPRHDTVYWYQQGPGQDPQFLISFYEKMQSDKGSIPDRFSAQQFSDYHSELNMSSLELGDSALYFCASSPAGQGAGELFFGEGSRLTVL.

The chain has TRBV6-6 and TRBJ1-6, with TRBD1 matching over 12 bases. The J segment lost 6 bases and the V segment lost 6 bases, leaving 12 bases of the junction unmatched. There are 18 residues in the CDR3. The germline CDR1 and CDR2 sequences are MNHNY and SVGAGI (reference sequence). For the CDR3, the DNA is TGTGCCAGCAGCCGACCATCCGGGACAGGGGGCCTTAATTCACCCCTCCACTTT. It translates to CASSRPSGTGGLNSPLHF.

The chain joins TRBV5-1 to TRBJ2-7; 9 nucleotides line up with TRBD1. Per the germline V gene, CDR1 is SGHRS and CDR2 is YFSETQ. CDR3 length: 15 residues. The J segment lost 6 bases and the V segment lost 0 bases, leaving 7 bases of the junction unmatched. The CDR3 DNA reads TGCGCCAGCAGCTTGGCTCCCCGGGACAGGGTCGAGCAGTACTTC. It is translated as CASSLAPRDRVEQYF.